The 24 T cell receptor beta chains below come from one sample, sequenced in a study of T cell changes during pregnancy in multiple sclerosis. Generated by immunoSEQ multiplex PCR, the TCRdb table keeps only in-frame clones and is missing some. The sample records fewer than 75,000 clones, roughly 90% being singletons. The sequencing used CD8+ T cells from peripheral blood mononuclear cells, collected before pregnancy. All receptors derive from a female donor with multiple sclerosis, enrolled in a pregnancy study.

This rearrangement joins TRBV19 to TRBJ2-7; 8 bases match TRBD1. Germline-derived CDR1 and CDR2 are LNHDA and SQIVND (reference sequence). Trimming took 6 bases from V and 2 from J; bases not matched to a gene: 3. This CDR3 is 13 amino acids long. As DNA, the CDR3 is TGTGCCAGTAGCGCAGGGGGCGCCTACGAGCAGTACTTC. Protein: CASSAGGAYEQYF.

This chain uses TRBV2 with TRBJ2-3; D not resolved. V lost 7 bases to trimming and J lost 4 bases, with 21 bases between them. CDR3 length equals 16 residues. Looked up from germline, CDR1 is SNHLY and CDR2 is FYNNEI. DNA of the CDR3: TGTGCCAGCATATATGAGACAAGTAAGGATGCAGATACGCAGTATTTT. Translating gives CASIYETSKDADTQYF.

The genes are TRBV10-3 and TRBJ2-3; 14 bases are shared with TRBD2. Germline V gene lookup returns CDR1 ENHRY and CDR2 SYGVKD. This CDR3 contains 20 residues. After removal of 4 bases from V and 0 bases from J, the junction contained 12 bases not matched to a gene. The CDR3 sequence: CAISAAGTSGGLGSTDTQYF. As DNA, the CDR3 is TGTGCCATCAGTGCCGCCGGGACTAGCGGGGGCCTCGGGAGCACAGATACGCAGTATTTT.

J is TRBJ2-3 and V is TRBV13, with 8 bases lining up with TRBD1. V gave up 4 bases and J gave up 6 bases; unmatched junction bases: 12. The germline gives CDR1 PRHDT, CDR2 FYEKMQ (reference sequence). The CDR3 covers 16 residues. In nucleotides, the CDR3 is TGTGCCAGCAGCTGGGGCCAGGGGGCGCCGGGGGATACGCAGTATTTT. Its translation: CASSWGQGAPGDTQYF.

This clone was detected once. J is TRBJ2-7 and V is TRBV13, with 8 nucleotides matching TRBD1. Germline CDR1 reads PRHDT; CDR2 reads FYEKMQ (reference sequence). V lost 0 bases and J lost 7; bases outside the gene matches: 14. This CDR3 has 17 amino acids. Written as DNA, the CDR3 is TGTGCCAGCAGCTTAGGTGTCTTATATGGCAGGGGGCGAGAGCAGTACTTC. Its protein is CASSLGVLYGRGREQYF.

V is TRBV2 and J is TRBJ2-2; D ambiguous. V lost 8 bases, J lost 4 bases, and 5 bases lay in between. The CDR3 contains 11 residues. Germline CDR1 and CDR2: SNHLY and FYNNEI. CDR3 loop: CASSSTGELFF. The CDR3, as DNA: TGTGCCAGCTCCAGCACCGGGGAGCTGTTTTTT.

V is TRBV29-1 and J is TRBJ2-1; no clear D gene. The CDR3 covers 11 residues. CDR1 and CDR2 from the germline V gene are SQVTM and ANQGSEA. Trimming removed 7 bases at V and 3 bases at J, with 7 bases between. CDR3 bases: TGCAGCGCACCTAGCTACAATGAGCAGTTCTTC. Amino acid sequence: CSAPSYNEQFF.

V usage is TRBV6-6 and J usage is TRBJ2-1, with D perhaps TRBD1 (6 bases). In germline, CDR1 is MNHNY, CDR2 SVGAGI (reference sequence). V lost 7 bases and J 8 bases, leaving 15 bases between the germline ends. The CDR3 covers 13 residues. The chain's CDR3 is CASTKARGDEQFF. The CDR3 DNA is TGTGCCAGCACCAAAGCCAGGGGCGATGAGCAGTTCTTC.

The chain is built from TRBV15 and TRBJ1-2; the match to TRBD1 covers 8 bases. Germline-derived CDR1 and CDR2 are LNHNV and YYDKDF (reference sequence). The CDR3 runs to 16 residues. V was clipped by 0 bases and J by 8 bases; unmatched bases: 11. CDR3 amino acids: CATSREEFQGAGGYTF. CDR3 nucleotides: TGTGCCACCAGCAGAGAAGAATTCCAGGGGGCGGGGGGCTACACCTTC. The whole variable domain, remainder taken from reference TRBV15 and TRBJ1-2, is DAMVIQNPRYQVTQFGKPVTLSCSQTLNHNVMYWYQQKSSQAPKLLFHYYDKDFNNEADTPDNFQSRRPNTSFCFLDIRSPGLGDTAMYLCATSREEFQGAGGYTFGSGTRLTVV.

The chain couples TRBV10-3 to TRBJ2-5; 8 bases match TRBD2. The CDR3 extends over 15 amino acids. The trim removed 2 bases at V and 4 bases at J, leaving 6 bases unmatched. Germline CDR1 reads ENHRY; CDR2 reads SYGVKD. The CDR3 loop is CAISEGGGLVETQYF. Here the CDR3 DNA reads TGTGCCATCAGTGAGGGTGGGGGACTAGTAGAGACCCAGTACTTC.

The gene calls are TRBV10-1 and TRBJ1-6; D gene unclear. The CDR3 runs to 14 residues. Between the trimmed V and J ends, which lost 9 bases and 7 bases, there was a span of 16 bases. Germline loops: CDR1 WNHNN, CDR2 SYGVQD (reference sequence). CDR3 sequence reads: CASFLAEPNSPLHF. CDR3 nucleotide sequence: TGCGCCAGTTTCCTGGCCGAACCGAATTCACCCCTCCACTTT.

The rearrangement joins TRBV7-3 to TRBJ2-1; 11 bases agree with TRBD1. The CDR3 has 17 amino acids. The trim removed 0 bases at V and 9 bases at J, leaving 10 bases unmatched. The germline V gene encodes CDR1 SGHTA and CDR2 FQGTGA. The CDR3 spells CASSLTGEGQGAFEQFF. The CDR3 DNA follows: TGTGCCAGCAGCTTAACAGGGGAAGGACAGGGGGCGTTTGAGCAGTTCTTC.

The V gene is TRBV25-1, the J gene TRBJ2-1; 16 nucleotides align to TRBD2. From germline, CDR1 is MGHDK and CDR2 SYGVNS. Losses at the gene ends were 5 bases for V and 10 bases for J; bases not matched to a gene: 8. CDR3 length: 16 residues. CDR3 bases: TGTGCCAGCAGTCCCCCGGGACTAGCGGGGGGGCAAGAGCAGTTCTTC. Amino acid sequence: CASSPPGLAGGQEQFF. Variable domain in full (rest from reference TRBV25-1 and TRBJ2-1): EADIYQTPRYLVIGTGKKITLECSQTMGHDKMYWYQQDPGMELHLIHYSYGVNSTEKGDLSSESTVSRIRTEHFPLTLESARPSHTSQYLCASSPPGLAGGQEQFFGPGTRLTVL.

In DNA form, the CDR3 reads TGTGCCAGCAGCTCCGGACAGAGCTCCTACAATGAGCAGTTCTTC. This translates into CASSSGQSSYNEQFF. V usage is TRBV7-8 and J usage is TRBJ2-1, with a possible D match to TRBD1 (6 bases). CDR1 is SGHVS, CDR2 FQNEAQ, per germline. The length of the CDR3 is 15 residues. Trimming removed 4 bases at V and 0 bases at J, with 10 bases between.

The chain is built from TRBV30 and TRBJ2-7; 9 nucleotides align to TRBD2. The germline V gene has CDR1 GTSNPN and CDR2 SVGIG (reference sequence). The trim removed 0 bases at V and 7 bases at J, leaving 4 bases unmatched. The CDR3 is made up of 13 amino acids. The CDR3 coding sequence is TGTGCCTGGAGTGTAGGAGCGGGGGGAGAGCAGTACTTC. Its protein product is CAWSVGAGGEQYF.

The rearrangement links TRBV11-2 to TRBJ2-7; possibly TRBD2 for D (6 bases). Germline V gene data show CDR1 as SGHAT and CDR2 as FQNNGV. The CDR3 loop spans 14 amino acids. The germline V and J ends were trimmed by 5 bases and 2 bases, with 13 bases remaining between them. The CDR3 region has the DNA TGTGCCAGCAGCCGCGGGACCGATCCCTACGAGCAGTACTTC. Protein sequence: CASSRGTDPYEQYF.

The CDR3 DNA sequence: TGTGCCAGCATAGAAGGTCAGGGGATCTACTATGGCTACACCTTC. It translates to CASIEGQGIYYGYTF. The chain employs TRBV2 and TRBJ1-2; D is perhaps TRBD1 (6 bases). V gave up 7 bases and J gave up 3 bases, with 18 bases separating them. CDR3 length equals 15 residues. The germline V gene encodes CDR1 SNHLY and CDR2 FYNNEI.

This rearrangement joins TRBV27 to TRBJ1-2; 9 nucleotides match TRBD1. The CDR3 is 15 amino acids. CDR1 is MNHEY, CDR2 SMNVEV, per germline (reference sequence). V shed 0 bases, J shed 8 bases, and the junction held 7 bases outside the gene matches. DNA for the CDR3: TGTGCCAGCAGTTTATCTACAGGGGGCTTGGAAGGCTACACCTTC. Its protein product is CASSLSTGGLEGYTF.

The rearrangement joins TRBV28 to TRBJ1-6; D perhaps matches TRBD1 (6 bases). The CDR3 extends over 16 amino acids. Trimming left V 7 bases short and J 0 bases short, with 13 bases between. The V gene's germline CDR1 is MDHEN and CDR2 SYDVKM. The CDR3 reads CASTRTESSYNSPLHF. The CDR3 DNA sequence: TGTGCCAGCACCAGGACAGAAAGCTCCTATAATTCACCCCTCCACTTT.

The gene calls are TRBV21-1 and TRBJ2-7; TRBD1, as called in the table, went unchecked against the DNA. TRBV21-1 is a recognized pseudogene. CDR3 size: 14 residues. CDR3 in amino acids: CAGKGQPVSYEQYF. The CDR3 region has the DNA TGTGCCGGGAAGGGGCAGCCAGTCTCCTACGAGCAGTACTTC.

V is TRBV7-9 and J is TRBJ1-1; possibly TRBD1 for D (6 bases). Germline CDR1 SEHNR, CDR2 FQNEAQ (reference sequence). V shed 1 base and J shed 6 bases, with 12 bases lying between them. The length of the CDR3 is 14 residues. CDR3: CASSLENPGAEAFF. CDR3 in DNA: TGTGCCAGCAGCTTAGAGAATCCAGGGGCTGAAGCTTTCTTT.

The count of this clone is one. The J gene is TRBJ2-2, the V gene TRBV5-6; 9 bases fit TRBD1. Per the germline V gene, CDR1 is SGHDT and CDR2 is YYEEEE. V lost 4 bases to trimming and J lost 4 bases; unmatched junction nucleotides: 2. This CDR3 region has 14 residues. The CDR3 DNA is TGTGCCAGCAGCGCGGGACAGGGCACCGGGGAGCTGTTTTTT. Translating gives CASSAGQGTGELFF.

The chain links TRBV6-6 to TRBJ2-5; a possible D gene is TRBD2 (5 bases). This CDR3 contains 13 residues. V was clipped by 1 base and J by 5 bases, with 8 bases between them. Germline CDR1 is MNHNY and CDR2 is SVGAGI (reference sequence). In DNA form, the CDR3 reads TGTGCCAGCAGTTACTTTGGGGAGGAGACCCAGTACTTC. This encodes CASSYFGEETQYF.

The J gene is TRBJ2-3, the V gene TRBV6-6, with D tentatively TRBD1 (7 bases). The germline V and J ends were trimmed by 8 bases and 4 bases, with 10 bases remaining between them. The CDR3 loop spans 12 amino acids. The V gene's germline CDR1 is MNHNY and CDR2 SVGAGI (reference sequence). The chain's CDR3 is CASQGGPDTQYF. The CDR3, as DNA: TGTGCCAGCCAGGGGGGCCCAGATACGCAGTATTTT.